The sequence of this T cell receptor beta chain was determined in a study of T cell responses to AZD1222 COVID-19 vaccine. A word on this clone: The target antigen is unknown.

Trimming pared 1 base from V and 1 base from J, leaving 8 bases between. The CDR3 loop spans 14 amino acids. CDR1 is SGHVS, CDR2 FNYEAQ, per germline. Study-wide points: Possibly, clonal diversity was underestimated; donors were largely white British and included more females. Spike-specific TCR breadth and depth were elevated following two AZD1222 doses. With dominance at 160-218 and 743-854, vaccine-associated CD4 TCRs spanned spike.

Libraries were prepared by immunoSEQ multiplex PCR; TCRdb keeps only in-frame clonotypes and omits some of them. The sample consists of about 100,000 clones, approximately 90% of them appearing once. The chain employs TRBV7-6 and TRBJ2-7, with D unclear. This specimen was peripheral blood, taken on day 0 of MenACWY control vaccination. This sequence originates from an adult in good health. The CDR3 protein is CASSLEASSYEQYF. CDR3 bases: TGTGCCAGCAGCTTAGAGGCCAGTTCCTACGAGCAGTACTTC. Combining the CDR3 with reference TRBV7-6 and TRBJ2-7 gives the whole variable domain GAGVSQSPRYKVTKRGQDVALRCDPISGHVSLYWYRQALGQGPEFLTYFNYEAQQDKSGLPNDRFSAERPEGSISTLTIQRTEQRDSAMYRCASSLEASSYEQYFGPGTRLTVT.